The 18 T cell receptor beta chains below come from one sample, sequenced in a study of T cell repertoires in cytomegalovirus infection (dated by TCRdb to about 2019). The sequencer was an Illumina HiSeq 1500. TCRdb passed the public sequencing reads through fastp at Q25 and MiXCR, retaining productive beta sequences. Merged by CDR3 protein, the rows form single entries marked with the most common genes and DNA. The sample table lists about 740,000 distinct CDR3 sequences, 35% to 45% of them with a count of one. The top ten clonotypes cover under 3% of the sample. Sequenced material: PBMCs. The receptors were gathered from a human donor in good health (CMV status not recorded). Some clones in this sample may be carry-over from other donors' samples.

This clonotype was recorded only once. This chain uses TRBV7-9 with TRBJ2-3; 8 nucleotides agree with TRBD1. The CDR3 has 17 residues. V dropped 4 bases and J dropped 0; count of bases not matched to a gene: 9. Germline V gene lookup returns CDR1 SEHNR and CDR2 FQNEAQ (reference sequence). The CDR3 nucleotides are TGTGCCAGCAGCTCAGACAGGGGCCGCGGAAGCACAGATACGCAGTATTTT. Protein product: CASSSDRGRGSTDTQYF.

This clonotype was observed at least ten times. The chain has TRBV7-2 and TRBJ2-1, with a possible D match to TRBD1 (6 bases). Germline CDR1 and CDR2: SGHTA and FQGNSA. Trimming left V 5 bases short and J 6 bases short, with 8 bases between. The CDR3 consists of 12 residues. The CDR3 region is CASSLDSNEQFF. The CDR3 DNA sequence: TGTGCCAGCAGCCTGGACAGCAATGAGCAGTTCTTC.

The chain is built from TRBV19 and TRBJ1-2; tentative D call: TRBD1 (5 bases). V lost 7 bases and J lost 2, with 17 bases in between. The CDR3 consists of 15 residues. The germline V gene encodes CDR1 LNHDA and CDR2 SQIVND (reference sequence). CDR3: CASTPPGKPNYGYTF. In nucleotides, the CDR3 is TGTGCCAGTACCCCTCCAGGGAAACCCAACTATGGCTACACCTTC.

This clonotype has just a few counts. The limits of the CDR3 on the DNA are not certain, so only TCRdb's listed CDR3 is given. The V and J genes are TRBV19 and TRBJ2-1; the table calls TRBD1, which could not be checked here. Per germline, CDR1 LNHDA and CDR2 SQIVND (reference sequence). The CDR3 comprises 15 residues, both ends counted. CDR3 protein: CASSSGRAMHNEQFF.

This clonotype was counted between two and nine times. The chain combines TRBV6-5 with TRBJ2-1; D might be TRBD2 (5 bases). Germline values: CDR1 MNHEY, CDR2 SVGAGI. Trimming took off 5 bases at V and 0 bases at J, with 11 bases between the two ends. This CDR3 region has 15 residues. DNA for the CDR3: TGTGCCAGCAGTCCCCCCCGGGGCTCCTACAATGAGCAGTTCTTC. This encodes CASSPPRGSYNEQFF.

J is TRBJ2-5 and V is TRBV27; 12 bases line up with TRBD1. CDR1 is MNHEY, CDR2 SMNVEV, per germline (reference sequence). CDR3 length: 14 amino acids. After removal of 4 bases from V and 4 bases from J, the junction contained 1 base not matched to a gene. This CDR3 reads CASSWDRGLETQYF. CDR3 in DNA: TGTGCCAGCAGTTGGGACAGGGGGCTAGAGACCCAGTACTTC.

Of note for this clonotype: A much larger clone differs from this one at a single base, so this may be a read error. The V call is TRBV7-6, the J call TRBJ1-3; D not certain. Germline CDR1 SGHVS, CDR2 FNYEAQ. The CDR3 loop spans 14 amino acids. CDR3 bases: TGTACCAGCAGCTTGGACCTCTCTGGAAACACCATATATTTT. It encodes CTSSLDLSGNTIYF.

The rearrangement links TRBV27 to TRBJ2-1; 11 bases fit TRBD2. Trimming cost V 8 bases and J 0 bases; bases outside gene matches: 9. The germline CDR1 and CDR2 sequences are MNHEY and SMNVEV (reference sequence). The CDR3 contains 17 residues. CDR3 in amino acids: CASLAGGLLSSYNEQFF. CDR3 sequence (DNA): TGTGCCAGCCTAGCGGGAGGACTACTTAGCTCCTACAATGAGCAGTTCTTC.

The gene calls are TRBV2 and TRBJ1-5; D gene unclear. This CDR3 contains 15 residues. V was shortened by 1 base and J by 9 bases, with 16 bases between the two germline ends. Germline V CDR1 and CDR2: SNHLY, FYNNEI. CDR3 coding DNA: TGTGCCAGCAGTGAAGTTGTTGGTCCCCCTAGGCCCCAGCATTTT. This gives the protein CASSEVVGPPRPQHF. Drawing the rest from reference TRBV2 and TRBJ1-5, the complete variable domain is EPEVTQTPSHQVTQMGQEVILRCVPISNHLYFYWYRQILGQKVEFLVSFYNNEISEKSEIFDDQFSVERPDGSNFTLKIRSTKLEDSAMYFCASSEVVGPPRPQHFGDGTRLSIL.

This clonotype was seen a few times. The chain combines TRBV7-6 with TRBJ2-2; 7 positions agree with TRBD1. Losses at the gene ends were 5 bases for V and 3 bases for J; bases not matched to a gene: 3. Germline CDR1 reads SGHVS; CDR2 reads FNYEAQ. The CDR3 loop spans 14 amino acids. The CDR3 sequence: CASSTGQYTGELFF. CDR3 DNA: TGTGCCAGCAGCACGGGACAGTACACCGGGGAGCTGTTTTTT.

This clonotype was seen a handful of times. This chain links TRBV12-3 or TRBV12-4 with TRBJ1-6; 7 positions agree with TRBD1. The CDR3 loop spans 15 amino acids. With V trimmed by 5 bases and J by 3 bases, 4 bases remained unmatched. The CDR3 is CASSPGQDYNSPLHF. In DNA, the CDR3 is TGTGCCAGCAGTCCCGGACAGGACTATAATTCACCCCTCCACTTT.

The chain couples TRBV4-1 to TRBJ1-5; the D gene is possibly TRBD1 (5 bases). Deletions cut 1 base from V and 4 bases from J, with 11 bases between. Germline CDR1 reads MGHRA; CDR2 reads YSYEKL. The CDR3 spans 15 residues. CDR3 region: CASSQGGEGNQPQHF. The CDR3 DNA follows: TGCGCCAGCAGCCAAGGGGGCGAAGGGAATCAGCCCCAGCATTTT.

The chain carries TRBV20-1 and TRBJ2-5, with 7 nucleotides matching TRBD1. CDR1 and CDR2 (germline): DFQATT, SNEGSKA (reference sequence). There are 12 residues in the CDR3. V dropped 6 bases and J dropped 6; count of bases not matched to a gene: 7. The CDR3 spells CSAPTGLKTQYF. The CDR3 nucleotides read TGCAGTGCACCGACAGGGTTAAAGACCCAGTACTTC.

The gene calls are TRBV7-9 and TRBJ2-5; no firm D call. V lost 5 bases and J 7 bases, leaving 11 bases between the germline ends. The length of the CDR3 is 12 residues. Germline CDR1 reads SEHNR; CDR2 reads FQNEAQ (reference sequence). In nucleotides, the CDR3 is TGTGCCAGCAGCCCTACTTTGGGGACCCAGTACTTC. Its translation is CASSPTLGTQYF. The complete variable domain, with remaining parts taken from reference TRBV7-9 and TRBJ2-5, reads DTGVSQNPRHKITKRGQNVTFRCDPISEHNRLYWYRQTLGQGPEFLTYFQNEAQLEKSRLLSDRFSAERPKGSFSTLEIQRTEQGDSAMYLCASSPTLGTQYFGPGTRLLVL.

To note about this clonotype: A much more abundant neighbour one base away suggests this may be a read error. The CDR3 spells CASSPVFTGAHTDTKYF. In DNA form, the CDR3 reads TGTGCCAGCAGCCCGGTCTTTACAGGGGCCCACACGGATACGAAGTATTTT. V and J are TRBV5-5 and TRBJ2-3; the match to TRBD1 covers 7 bases. This CDR3 spans 17 amino acids. Germline-derived CDR1 and CDR2 are SGHKS and YYEKEE (reference sequence).

The chain employs TRBV11-2 and TRBJ1-2; D remains ambiguous. CDR1 and CDR2 (germline): SGHAT, FQNNGV. This CDR3 spans 13 amino acids. The V end was cut by 5 bases, the J end by 7 bases, with 14 bases between. CDR3 sequence: CASSPDRRGGYTF. The DNA for the CDR3 is TGTGCCAGCAGCCCCGACCGCCGAGGTGGCTACACCTTC.

This chain uses TRBV7-6 with TRBJ2-3, with 9 bases lining up with TRBD1. V gave up 5 bases and J gave up 1 base; unmatched junction bases: 7. Germline V gene data show CDR1 as SGHVS and CDR2 as FNYEAQ. The CDR3 has 16 amino acids. CDR3 in DNA: TGTGCCAGCAGCCCTGTAGGGGACAGGGGCACAGATACGCAGTATTTT. This codes for CASSPVGDRGTDTQYF.

This clonotype has at least ten counts. The chain combines TRBV7-2 with TRBJ2-5; 11 bases are a match to TRBD2. The germline gives CDR1 SGHTA, CDR2 FQGNSA. V was clipped by 5 bases and J by 5 bases; unmatched bases: 7. CDR3 length: 15 amino acids. In DNA form, the CDR3 reads TGTGCCAGCAGCCCTAACCTAGCGGGAGGCGAGACCCAGTACTTC. As protein: CASSPNLAGGETQYF.